This T cell receptor beta chain was sequenced for a study of blood T cell repertoires in COVID-19. As for the study in general: Acute and convalescent COVID-19 specimens originated in the United States, Italy and Spain. PBMCs, B-cell-depleted T cells, or T cells provided the cDNA or gDNA that made up the material.

Seattle's enrolled individuals joined amid active infection and were then monitored longitudinally. Under the authors' procedure: Using reference gene primer amplification, nucleated cell counts were estimated. Sequencing was performed with immunoSEQ multiplex PCR; in TCRdb, only in-frame clones are kept and a portion is missing. V and J calls plus clone size are reproduced from that table; the DNA served to infer D and trimming. The profile shows 150,000 to 200,000 clones, roughly 87% of them singletons. Worth noting for this clone: The junction departs from germline at one end; a sequencing error may be responsible.

Germline loops: CDR1 SSHAT, CDR2 FNYEAQ (reference sequence). The CDR3 has 16 residues. The specimen sequenced was peripheral blood. This receptor was obtained from an older woman with COVID-19, enrolled during active disease. This chain connects TRBV7-7 to TRBJ2-5, with 11 bases identical to TRBD2. The CDR3, as DNA: TGTGCTAGCAGCCTATTAGCGGGGGGGCCATTTGAGACCCAGTACTTC. It codes for CASSLLAGGPFETQYF.